This T cell receptor beta chain stems from a study of response to subunit inactivated influenza vaccine. Study-level findings and limits: Seasonal influenza vaccination, on each occasion, was suggested by the authors to recruit few new T cells.

This clonotype was observed at least ten times. Its antigen is not identified. Trimming removed 0 bases at V and 3 bases at J, with 10 bases between. CDR1 and CDR2 (germline): SGHDT, YYEEEE. The CDR3 length is 14 residues. TCRdb called the RT-PCR reads again in MiXCR, with one record for every CDR3 protein. Of 600,000 to 850,000 distinct CDR3 sequences detected, around 15% appear once; the ten largest clones hold approximately 7.6%. Sequencing used PBMCs from blood, obtained 14 to 15 days before vaccination. V usage is TRBV5-6 and J usage is TRBJ2-7; D is possibly TRBD1 (5 bases). The receptor was isolated from a man between 45 and 60 years old who received an inactivated influenza vaccine. The CDR3 loop reads CASSLGQSLYEQYF. In nucleotides, the CDR3 is TGTGCCAGCAGCTTGGGACAGTCACTCTACGAGCAGTACTTC.